These 28 T cell receptor beta chains were sequenced from one sample in a study of tumor-infiltrating lymphocytes in primary liver carcinoma. TCR beta cDNA was made from 400 to 600 ng total RNA with a constant-region primer. Each TCR beta library was derived from three nested multiplex PCR rounds that employed slightly modified ARM-PCR. Running nine to ten cycles apiece, the first two PCR rounds relied on TRBV1-TRBV30 forward primers together with a C-beta reverse primer. TCRdb ran MiXCR on the multiplex PCR reads and lists one entry per CDR3 protein. Of some 40,000 distinct CDR3 sequences in the sample, approximately 82% were seen once. Both RNA and DNA were isolated together from approximately 20-30 mg of bulk tissue that had not been sorted. The sequencing input was tumor-adjacent normal liver tissue. The receptors were gathered from a man aged 40-55 years with primary liver carcinoma and hepatitis B virus infection.

The chain links TRBV7-9 to TRBJ2-1, with 10 bases matching TRBD2. This CDR3 spans 16 amino acids. Germline-derived CDR1 and CDR2 are SEHNR and FQNEAQ (reference sequence). The V gene end was trimmed by 1 base and the J gene end by 9 bases; junction bases not matched to a gene: 9. CDR3 sequence reads: CASSLVTSGINSEQFF. The CDR3 region has the DNA TGTGCCAGCAGCTTAGTCACTAGCGGGATAAACAGTGAGCAGTTCTTC.

For this clonotype: Its ends do not fully match the called genes, so a read error is possible. The genes are TRBV7-9 and TRBJ2-1; D possibly uses TRBD1 or TRBD2 (5 bases each). This CDR3 has 15 amino acids. Germline assignment: CDR1 SEHNR and CDR2 FQNEAQ (reference sequence). The CDR3 here is CVSSDSLSENNERLF. The CDR3 DNA reads TGTGTCAGCAGTGACAGTTTATCCGAAAACAATGAGCGGCTCTTC.

Worth noting for this clonotype: This is likely a read error, given that the CDR3 carries no conserved phenylalanine or tryptophan at its end. The CDR3 loop reads CACSVTGGSIEAFS. DNA of the CDR3: TGTGCCTGCAGTGTGACAGGGGGGTCGATTGAAGCTTTCTCT. The chain is built from TRBV2 and TRBJ1-1, with 9 bases matching TRBD1. Germline V CDR1 and CDR2: SNHLY, FYNNEI. The CDR3 is 14 amino acids.

The chain is built from TRBV6-5 and TRBJ2-7; TRBD1 agrees at 8 bases. The CDR3 consists of 15 residues. The junction had 14 bases not matched to a gene; V was cut back by 7 bases and J by 6 bases. Germline CDR1 reads MNHEY; CDR2 reads SVGAGI. The CDR3 loop is CASKPQGVYFLEQYF. The CDR3 DNA reads TGTGCCAGCAAGCCACAGGGGGTGTATTTCCTCGAGCAGTACTTC.

This clonotype has just one count. The J gene is TRBJ1-4, the V gene TRBV4-2, with no clear D. This CDR3 contains 15 residues. Trimming took 4 bases from V and 6 from J, leaving 15 bases between them. Germline V gene data show CDR1 as LGHNA and CDR2 as YNFKEQ. The CDR3 DNA follows: TGTGCCAGCAGCCCCGTGGGGAGGTTGGATGAAAAACTGTTTTTT. Amino acid sequence: CASSPVGRLDEKLFF.

For this clonotype: The CDR3 carries no conserved terminal phenylalanine or tryptophan, so it likely arises from a read error. The J gene is TRBJ2-3, the V gene TRBV5-4; no clear D gene. CDR1 and CDR2 from the germline V gene are SGHNT and YYREEE (reference sequence). The CDR3 is 16 residues long. CDR3 DNA: TGTGCCAGCAACTTGCTCGCGGTAGGGCCCACTGATACGCAGTATTCT. Translation: CASNLLAVGPTDTQYS.

This clonotype was found once. Germline and junction disagree at one end, which may indicate a read error. The chain uses TRBV6-2 or TRBV6-3 and TRBJ2-5, with 7 bases aligning to TRBD2. CDR3 length: 15 amino acids. The germline gives CDR1 MNHEY, CDR2 SVGEGT. This CDR3 reads CAGSPLLAGGESQYF. CDR3 sequence (DNA): TGTGCCGGCAGCCCCCTGTTAGCGGGCGGAGAGTCCCAGTACTTC.

With respect to this clonotype: The CDR3 end shows no conserved phenylalanine or tryptophan, and so a read error is likely. Because the CDR3's place on the DNA is in doubt, the DNA is left out and the CDR3 is given as listed by TCRdb. V and J are TRBV12-3 or TRBV12-4 and TRBJ2-1; TRBD1, the table's D call, was not compared with the DNA. The CDR3 adds up to 12 amino acids, both ends counted. This CDR3 is CASSPGIGGKFV.

About this clonotype: The junction does not match germline at one end; this may be a read error. V usage is TRBV12-3 or TRBV12-4 and J usage is TRBJ2-1; TRBD1 or TRBD2 may be the D gene (6 bases each). The CDR3 runs 15 residues. CDR3 region: CATSSLGGLYNEQFF. CDR3 coding DNA: TGTGCCACCAGTTCACTGGGGGGCCTCTACAATGAGCAGTTCTTC.

The V call is TRBV11-1, the J call TRBJ2-7, with TRBD1 as a possible D gene (7 bases). Trimming shortened V by 7 bases and J by 7 bases, and 23 bases separated the two germline ends. The CDR3 is made up of 15 amino acids. The germline V gene encodes CDR1 SGHAT and CDR2 FQDESV (reference sequence). The CDR3 DNA sequence: TGTGCCAGCACCCTGGGGGGACAGACGAACTATGAGCAGTACTTC. It is translated as CASTLGGQTNYEQYF.

The CDR3 region has the DNA TGTGCCAGCGGTGTTGAGGACCTGGACACTGAAGCTTTCTTT. This sequence encodes CASGVEDLDTEAFF. V is TRBV6-1 and J is TRBJ1-1, with no clear D. CDR3 size: 14 residues. Trimming pared 8 bases from V and 3 bases from J, leaving 16 bases between. Per germline, CDR1 MNHNS and CDR2 SASEGT.

On this clonotype: The junction departs from the called germline gene at one end, perhaps through a read error. The J gene is TRBJ1-6, the V gene TRBV6-5; D gene unclear. The CDR3 runs 13 residues. Germline CDR1 reads MNHEY; CDR2 reads SVGAGI. The CDR3 loop is CASSYLRNSPLHF. The CDR3, as DNA: TGTGCCAGTAGTTACCTACGGAATTCACCCCTCCATTTT.

Comment on this clonotype: A read error may account for a junction end that differs from germline. CDR3 in DNA: TGTACCATCAGTGAAATTGGACTAGCGGGAGGAAGTGGTACAGATACGCAGTATTTT. This codes for CTISEIGLAGGSGTDTQYF. The chain recombines TRBV10-3 with TRBJ2-3; 14 bases match TRBD2. This CDR3 is built from 19 residues. Germline-derived CDR1 and CDR2 are ENHRY and SYGVKD.

Turning to this clonotype: Here the CDR3 omits its conserved ending phenylalanine or tryptophan, so a read error is the likely source. This chain connects TRBV6-5 to TRBJ1-1, with D possibly matching TRBD1 (6 bases). The CDR3 sequence is 15 residues long. Trimming took off 4 bases at V and 5 bases at J, with 17 bases between the two ends. Germline CDR1 MNHEY, CDR2 SVGAGI. The CDR3 here is CASSWIGGGNTEAFI. The CDR3 DNA sequence: TGTGCCAGCAGTTGGATCGGGGGCGGGAATACTGAAGCTTTCATT.

As for this clonotype: At one boundary the junction diverges from the germline segment, which might be a read error. The V call is TRBV11-2, the J call TRBJ2-3, with D unresolved. Germline loops: CDR1 SGHAT, CDR2 FQNNGV. The CDR3 totals 16 residues. CDR3 sequence reads: CVSSLVDGSYIDTRYF. The CDR3 DNA reads TGTGTCAGCAGCTTGGTGGATGGCAGTTACATAGATACGCGGTATTTT.

Of note for this clonotype: One end of the junction fails to match germline, which may point to a read error. The chain carries TRBV30 and TRBJ1-2; maybe TRBD1 (6 bases). Per germline, CDR1 GTSNPN and CDR2 SVGIG (reference sequence). This CDR3 is built from 13 residues. The CDR3 spells CAWRATGNYGYTF. The CDR3 region has the DNA TGTGCATGGAGGGCGACAGGTAACTATGGCTACACCTTC.

This clonotype was counted only a few times. A read error is possible here, since a much larger clone lies one base away. The chain couples TRBV5-1 to TRBJ2-4; the D gene is possibly TRBD2 (5 bases). CDR1 is SGHRS and CDR2 is YFSETQ in the germline V gene. V lost 1 base to trimming and J lost 3 bases, with 23 bases between them. This CDR3 is built from 19 residues. The CDR3 region has the DNA TGCGCCAGCAGCTTGCATGGTCGGGAAACAGCACTGGACAAAAACATTCAGTACTTC. Amino acids: CASSLHGRETALDKNIQYF.

Turning to this clonotype: This may be a read error: a much more frequent sequence differs by one nucleotide. CDR3 in amino acids: CTSSLRRGTEAFF. In DNA, the CDR3 is TGTACCAGCAGCTTAAGGCGGGGAACTGAAGCTTTCTTT. This chain links TRBV7-2 with TRBJ1-1; D is uncertain. Trimming removed 2 bases at V and 5 bases at J, with 9 bases between. This CDR3 spans 13 amino acids. Germline V gene sequence: CDR1 SGHTA, CDR2 FQGNSA.

Remarks on this clonotype: The conserved closing phenylalanine or tryptophan is absent in this CDR3, likely reflecting a read error. This chain joins TRBV10-3 and TRBJ1-4; a possible D gene is TRBD1 (5 bases). CDR1 and CDR2 from the germline V gene are ENHRY and SYGVKD. The CDR3 consists of 18 residues. V lost 3 bases and J lost 5, with 22 bases in between. The CDR3 loop reads CAISEKGRGGSGNEKLFS. The CDR3 DNA sequence: TGTGCCATCAGTGAAAAAGGTAGGGGAGGATCGGGGAATGAAAAACTGTTTTCT.

Concerning this clonotype: A clone one base away is much larger, so this may be a read error. V gene TRBV25-1 combines with J gene TRBJ2-3, with D tentatively TRBD2 (6 bases). This CDR3 region has 16 residues. Trimming left V 3 bases short and J 6 bases short, with 19 bases between. Germline V gives CDR1 MGHDK, CDR2 SYGVNS. DNA of the CDR3: TGTGCCAGCAGTGACTATATCGGGGGTCGAATGGATACGCAGTATTTT. Its protein is CASSDYIGGRMDTQYF. The full variable domain, with the rest looked up from reference TRBV25-1 and TRBJ2-3, is EADIYQTPRYLVIGTGKKITLECSQTMGHDKMYWYQQDPGMELHLIHYSYGVNSTEKGDLSSESTVSRIRTEHFPLTLESARPSHTSQYLCASSDYIGGRMDTQYFGPGTRLTVL.

Of note for this clonotype: The junction and the germline gene differ at one end; a read error may be behind it. The chain joins TRBV4-3 to TRBJ2-7; D unclear. The V gene's germline CDR1 is LGHNA and CDR2 YSLEER. This CDR3 spans 14 amino acids. CDR3 in DNA: TGCACCAGCAGCCCCAAGCACAGCACATACGAGCAGTACTTC. Encoded protein: CTSSPKHSTYEQYF.

Of note for this clonotype: A read error may produce the germline difference seen at one junction end. This chain joins TRBV7-9 and TRBJ2-3; D is uncertain. From germline, CDR1 is SEHNR and CDR2 FQNEAQ (reference sequence). CDR3 length equals 12 residues. The CDR3 DNA is TGTACCAGCAGCACCCGACTAGATACGCAGTATTTT. It translates to CTSSTRLDTQYF.

A remark on this clonotype: A read error may produce the germline difference seen at one junction end. This chain uses TRBV4-2 with TRBJ1-1; no definite D call. This CDR3 is 16 amino acids long. Germline CDR1 LGHNA, CDR2 YNFKEQ. The chain's CDR3 is CASSPRVSGLNTGAFF. CDR3 in DNA: TGTGCCAGCAGCCCTAGGGTCTCCGGTCTGAACACTGGAGCTTTCTTT.

This clonotype was found once. The V gene is TRBV11-1, the J gene TRBJ1-2; unclear D gene. Trimming removed 7 bases at V and 5 bases at J, with 17 bases between. The CDR3 is made up of 14 amino acids. Germline V CDR1 and CDR2: SGHAT, FQDESV (reference sequence). CDR3 sequence reads: CASNLTRVSYGYTF. DNA of the CDR3: TGTGCCAGCAACTTGACGCGTGTCTCGTATGGCTACACCTTC.

V and J are TRBV6-5 and TRBJ2-1; tentative D call: TRBD2 (6 bases). The CDR3 is 13 residues long. In germline, CDR1 is MNHEY, CDR2 SVGAGI. V lost 5 bases and J lost 11, with 16 bases in between. The CDR3 region is CASSHGSRSQQFF. The CDR3 coding sequence is TGTGCCAGCAGTCACGGGAGTCGAAGTCAGCAGTTCTTC.

This clonotype counts as medium-sized. V usage is TRBV14 and J usage is TRBJ2-1, with unresolved D. The CDR3 has 12 residues. The germline V gene encodes CDR1 SGHDN and CDR2 FVKESK. The V end lost 4 bases, the J end lost 7 bases, and 8 bases lay between the germline ends. This CDR3 is CASSPRANEQFF. The DNA of the CDR3 is TGTGCCAGCAGCCCAAGGGCGAATGAGCAGTTCTTC.

The chain couples TRBV6-2 or TRBV6-3 to TRBJ2-1; TRBD1 agrees at 7 bases. Germline V gene lookup returns CDR1 MNHEY and CDR2 SVGEGT. The CDR3 is 16 residues long. The V and J ends lost 5 bases and 3 bases, in that order; junction bases with no gene match: 10. The DNA of the CDR3 is TGTGCCAGCAGTCCGCCGAGACAGGGCTACTACAATGAGCAGTTCTTC. Translated, it gives CASSPPRQGYYNEQFF.

A word on this clonotype: A much larger clone lies one base from this, so it may be a read error. No conserved phenylalanine or tryptophan ends this CDR3, so it is likely a read error. The V and J genes are TRBV6-5 and TRBJ1-2; D call uncertain. CDR1 and CDR2 from the germline V gene are MNHEY and SVGAGI. V was cut by 2 bases and J by 3 bases, with 7 bases left in between. The CDR3 contains 13 residues. CDR3 nucleotide sequence: TGTGCCAGCAGTTACGACACTTACTATGGCTACACCTCC. Encoded protein: CASSYDTYYGYTS.